The clone carrying this T cell receptor (beta chain) appeared a few times. The CDR3 is made up of 14 amino acids. Per germline, CDR1 SGHDT and CDR2 YYEEEE. Unmatched junction bases numbered 7, after V lost 4 bases and J lost 3 bases. TCRdb re-called the 5' RACE reads with MiXCR, one entry per CDR3 protein. The data hold around 9,000 distinct CDR3 sequences, with about two thirds observed a single time. Sequencing was carried out using tumor-infiltrating naive CD4+ T cells sorted from the breast tumor. Regarding subset: naive CD4+ T cells, CD4+CD45RA+CD25-. This receptor was obtained from a female donor with breast cancer. The rearrangement joins TRBV5-6 to TRBJ2-7, with 7 bases aligning to TRBD1. As DNA, the CDR3 is TGTGCCAGCAGCAACAGGGGCACGAACTACGAGCAGTACTTC. Amino acids: CASSNRGTNYEQYF.